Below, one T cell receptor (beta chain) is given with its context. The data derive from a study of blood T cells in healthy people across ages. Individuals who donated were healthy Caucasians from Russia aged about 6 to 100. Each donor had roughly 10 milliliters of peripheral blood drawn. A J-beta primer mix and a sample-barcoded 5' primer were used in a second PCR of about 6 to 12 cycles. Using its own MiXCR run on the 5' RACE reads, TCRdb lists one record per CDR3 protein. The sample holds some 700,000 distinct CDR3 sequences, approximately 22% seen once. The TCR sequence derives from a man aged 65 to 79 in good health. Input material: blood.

The CDR3 is CSVRGQYNEQFF. DNA of the CDR3: TGCAGCGTGAGGGGCCAGTACAATGAGCAGTTCTTC. The rearrangement uses TRBV29-1 and TRBJ2-1; the D call may be TRBD1 or TRBD2 (5 bases each). The CDR3 runs to 12 residues. Trimming removed 6 bases from V and 4 bases from J, with 10 bases in between. Germline CDR1 reads SQVTM; CDR2 reads ANQGSEA.